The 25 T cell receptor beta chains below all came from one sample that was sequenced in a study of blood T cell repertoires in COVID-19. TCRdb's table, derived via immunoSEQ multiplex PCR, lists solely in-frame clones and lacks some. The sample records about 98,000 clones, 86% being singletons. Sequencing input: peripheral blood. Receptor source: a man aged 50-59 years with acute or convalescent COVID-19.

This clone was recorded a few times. The CDR3 DNA follows: TGCGCCAGCAGTTTGGGTCGGGGTCAGCCCCAGCATTTT. It codes for CASSLGRGQPQHF. The rearrangement joins TRBV10-1 to TRBJ1-5; no firm D call. The CDR3 has 13 residues. V gave up 5 bases and J gave up 6 bases, with 11 bases separating them. Looked up from germline, CDR1 is WNHNN and CDR2 is SYGVQD (reference sequence).

The CDR3, as DNA: TGTGCCAGCAGCCCCCGAGGAGGACGGAGGCGGGAGACCCAGTACTTC. This translates into CASSPRGGRRRETQYF. J is TRBJ2-5 and V is TRBV14; maybe TRBD2 (5 bases). V dropped 4 bases and J dropped 5 bases, with 20 bases sitting between them. The CDR3 loop spans 16 amino acids. Germline lookup yields CDR1 SGHDN and CDR2 FVKESK.

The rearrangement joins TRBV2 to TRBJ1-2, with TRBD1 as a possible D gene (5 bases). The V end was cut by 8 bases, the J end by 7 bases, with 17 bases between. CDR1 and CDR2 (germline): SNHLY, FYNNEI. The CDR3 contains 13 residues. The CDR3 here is CASRDSPSGGYTF. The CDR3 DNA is TGTGCCAGCCGGGACTCCCCCTCGGGTGGCTACACCTTC.

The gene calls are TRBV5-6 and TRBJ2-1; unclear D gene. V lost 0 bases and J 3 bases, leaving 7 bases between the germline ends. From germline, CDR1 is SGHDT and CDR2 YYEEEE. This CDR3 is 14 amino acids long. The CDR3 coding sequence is TGTGCCAGCAGCTTGGGACTGCTCTACAATGAGCAGTTCTTC. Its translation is CASSLGLLYNEQFF.

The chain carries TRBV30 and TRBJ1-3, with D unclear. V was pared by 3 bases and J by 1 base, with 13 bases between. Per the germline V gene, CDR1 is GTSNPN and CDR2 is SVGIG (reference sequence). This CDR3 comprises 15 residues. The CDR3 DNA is TGTGCCTGGAGCCCGGGAGGGTCTTCTGGAAACACCATATATTTT. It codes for CAWSPGGSSGNTIYF.

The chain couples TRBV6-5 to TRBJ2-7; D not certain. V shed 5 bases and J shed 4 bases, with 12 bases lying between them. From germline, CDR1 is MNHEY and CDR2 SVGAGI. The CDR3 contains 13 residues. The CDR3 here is CASSNSLSYEQYF. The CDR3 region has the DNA TGTGCCAGCAGTAACAGTCTTAGTTACGAGCAGTACTTC.

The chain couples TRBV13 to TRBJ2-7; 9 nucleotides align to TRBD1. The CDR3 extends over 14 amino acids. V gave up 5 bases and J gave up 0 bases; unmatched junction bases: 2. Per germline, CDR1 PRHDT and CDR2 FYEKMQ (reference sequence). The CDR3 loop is CASSPGQGSYEQYF. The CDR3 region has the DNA TGTGCCAGCAGCCCGGGACAGGGCTCCTACGAGCAGTACTTC.

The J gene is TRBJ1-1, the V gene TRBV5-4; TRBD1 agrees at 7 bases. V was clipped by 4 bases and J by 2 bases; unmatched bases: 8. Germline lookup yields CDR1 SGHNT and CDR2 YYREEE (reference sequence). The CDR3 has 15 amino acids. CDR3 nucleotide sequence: TGTGCCAGCAGCCCCGGCAGGGGGGTAAACACTGAAGCTTTCTTT. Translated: CASSPGRGVNTEAFF.

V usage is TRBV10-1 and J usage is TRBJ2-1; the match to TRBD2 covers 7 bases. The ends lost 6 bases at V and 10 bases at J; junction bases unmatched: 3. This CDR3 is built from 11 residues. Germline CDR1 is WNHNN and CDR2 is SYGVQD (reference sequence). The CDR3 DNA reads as TGCGCCAGCAGCTCGGGGGGAGAGCAGTTCTTC. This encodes CASSSGGEQFF.

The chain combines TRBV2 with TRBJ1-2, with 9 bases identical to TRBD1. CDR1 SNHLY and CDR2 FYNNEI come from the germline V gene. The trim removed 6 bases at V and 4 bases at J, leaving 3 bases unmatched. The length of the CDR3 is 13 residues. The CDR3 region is CASRGQGSYGYTF. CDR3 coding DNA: TGTGCCAGCAGGGGACAGGGCAGCTATGGCTACACCTTC.

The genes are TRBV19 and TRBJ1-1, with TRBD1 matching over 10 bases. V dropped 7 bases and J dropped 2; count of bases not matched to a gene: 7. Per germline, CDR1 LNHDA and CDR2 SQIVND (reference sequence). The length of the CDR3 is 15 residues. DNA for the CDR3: TGTGCCAGTACCACCCGGGACAGGGGTAACACTGAAGCTTTCTTT. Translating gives CASTTRDRGNTEAFF.

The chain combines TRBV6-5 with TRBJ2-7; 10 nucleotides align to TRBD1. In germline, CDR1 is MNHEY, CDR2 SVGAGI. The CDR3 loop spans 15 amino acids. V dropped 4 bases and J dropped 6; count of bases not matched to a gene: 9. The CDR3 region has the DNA TGTGCCAGCAGTTCGACCGGGACAGGGGTTTTCGAGCAGTACTTC. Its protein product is CASSSTGTGVFEQYF.

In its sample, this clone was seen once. The CDR3, as DNA: TGTGCCAGCAGTTTACGGCTAGCGGGAGTTGAGCAGTTCTTC. This encodes CASSLRLAGVEQFF. The chain has TRBV27 and TRBJ2-1; TRBD2 agrees at 10 bases. The germline CDR1 and CDR2 sequences are MNHEY and SMNVEV (reference sequence). CDR3 size: 14 residues. The ends lost 2 bases at V and 9 bases at J; junction bases unmatched: 4.

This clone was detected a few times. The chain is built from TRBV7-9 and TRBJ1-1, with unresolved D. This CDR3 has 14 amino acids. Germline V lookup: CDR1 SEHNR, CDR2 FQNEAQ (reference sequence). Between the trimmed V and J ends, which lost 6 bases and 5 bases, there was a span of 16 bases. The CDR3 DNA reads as TGTGCCAGCAGATACGTCTCGGGGAGAACTGAAGCTTTCTTT. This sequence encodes CASRYVSGRTEAFF.

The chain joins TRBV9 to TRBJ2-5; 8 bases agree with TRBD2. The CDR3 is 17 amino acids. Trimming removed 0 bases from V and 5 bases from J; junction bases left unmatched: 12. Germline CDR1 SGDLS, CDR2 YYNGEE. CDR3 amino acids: CASSVEGGSGNVETQYF. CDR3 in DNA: TGTGCCAGCAGCGTAGAGGGGGGTAGCGGGAATGTGGAGACCCAGTACTTC.

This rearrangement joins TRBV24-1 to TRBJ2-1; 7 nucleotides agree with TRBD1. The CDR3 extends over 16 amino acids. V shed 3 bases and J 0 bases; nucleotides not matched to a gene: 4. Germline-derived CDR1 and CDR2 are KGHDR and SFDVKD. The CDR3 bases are TGTGCCACCAGTGATCGGGACAGCCTCTCCTACAATGAGCAGTTCTTC. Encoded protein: CATSDRDSLSYNEQFF.

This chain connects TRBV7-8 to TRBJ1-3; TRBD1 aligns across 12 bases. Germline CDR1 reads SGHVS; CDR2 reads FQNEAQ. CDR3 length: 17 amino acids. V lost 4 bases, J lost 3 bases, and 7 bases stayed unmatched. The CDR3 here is CASSYRDRGLSGNTIYF. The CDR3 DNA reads TGTGCCAGCAGCTACCGGGACAGGGGGCTTAGTGGAAACACCATATATTTT.

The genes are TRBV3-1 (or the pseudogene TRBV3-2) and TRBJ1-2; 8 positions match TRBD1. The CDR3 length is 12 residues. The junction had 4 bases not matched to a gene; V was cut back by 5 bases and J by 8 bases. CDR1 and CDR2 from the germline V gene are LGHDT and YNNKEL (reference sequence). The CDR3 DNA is TGTGCCAGCAGCACCCGGACAGGGGGCTACACCTTC. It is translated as CASSTRTGGYTF.

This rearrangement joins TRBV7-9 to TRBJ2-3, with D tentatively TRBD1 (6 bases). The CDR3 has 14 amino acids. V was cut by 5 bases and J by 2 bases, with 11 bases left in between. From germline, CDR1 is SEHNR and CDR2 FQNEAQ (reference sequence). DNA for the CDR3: TGTGCCAGCAGCCTGGACAGCTACACAGATACGCAGTATTTT. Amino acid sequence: CASSLDSYTDTQYF.

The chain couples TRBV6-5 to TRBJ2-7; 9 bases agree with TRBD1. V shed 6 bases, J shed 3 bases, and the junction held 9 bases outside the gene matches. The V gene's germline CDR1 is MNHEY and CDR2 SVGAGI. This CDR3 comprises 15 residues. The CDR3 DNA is TGTGCCAGCAGGGCCGGGACAGGGAAATTCTACGAGCAGTACTTC. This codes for CASRAGTGKFYEQYF.

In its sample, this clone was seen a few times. CDR3 bases: TGTGCCAGCAGCTTGAAGTTCGGACAGGTTATGAACACTGAAGCTTTCTTT. It codes for CASSLKFGQVMNTEAFF. The chain combines TRBV5-6 with TRBJ1-1, with TRBD1 matching over 7 bases. Looked up from germline, CDR1 is SGHDT and CDR2 is YYEEEE. The CDR3 is 17 residues long. The ends lost 1 base at V and 0 bases at J; junction bases unmatched: 9.

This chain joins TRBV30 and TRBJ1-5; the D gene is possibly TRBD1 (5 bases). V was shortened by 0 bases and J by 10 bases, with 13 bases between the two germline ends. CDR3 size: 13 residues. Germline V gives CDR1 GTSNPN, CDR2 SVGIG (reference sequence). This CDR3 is CAWSVGQGHPQHF. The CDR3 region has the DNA TGTGCCTGGAGTGTTGGGCAGGGTCACCCCCAGCATTTT. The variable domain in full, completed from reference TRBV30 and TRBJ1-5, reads SQTIHQWPATLVQPVGSPLSLECTVEGTSNPNLYWYRQAAGRGLQLLFYSVGIGQISSEVPQNLSASRPQDRQFILSSKKLLLSDSGFYLCAWSVGQGHPQHFGDGTRLSIL.

The CDR3: CASSRGVAGGGNEQFF. Written as DNA, the CDR3 is TGTGCCAGCTCACGAGGAGTAGCGGGAGGAGGGAATGAGCAGTTCTTC. The chain employs TRBV18 and TRBJ2-1; TRBD2 agrees at 10 bases. Germline V gene sequence: CDR1 KGHSH, CDR2 LQKENI. The CDR3 extends over 16 amino acids. Trimming took 4 bases from V and 7 from J; bases not matched to a gene: 10.

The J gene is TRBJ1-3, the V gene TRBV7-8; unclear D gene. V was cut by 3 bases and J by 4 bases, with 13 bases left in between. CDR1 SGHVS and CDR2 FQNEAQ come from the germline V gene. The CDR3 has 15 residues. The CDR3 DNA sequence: TGTGCCAGCAGCTTTCAGAGGAGTGGGGGAAACACCATATATTTT. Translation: CASSFQRSGGNTIYF.

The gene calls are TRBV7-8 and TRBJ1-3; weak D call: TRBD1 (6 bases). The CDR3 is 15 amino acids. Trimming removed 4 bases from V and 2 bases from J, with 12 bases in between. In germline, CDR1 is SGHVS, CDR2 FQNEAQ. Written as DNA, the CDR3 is TGTGCCAGCAGCTATTCACAGGGACCTGGAAACACCATATATTTT. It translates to CASSYSQGPGNTIYF.